This TCR beta chain was retrieved from a study of blood T cell repertoires in COVID-19 (dated by TCRdb to the early 2020s). For context, the study as a whole: The collaborator samples originated in the United States, Italy and Spain and spanned the acute and convalescent phases of COVID-19. The prospective study material was composed of cDNA or gDNA derived from T cells, B-cell-depleted T cells, or PBMCs. Sample metadata almost always included a de-identified subject ID, COVID-19 status, age in years and sex. The dataset comprised deeply sampled blood TCRbeta repertoires from subjects exposed to, actively infected with, or recovered from COVID-19. The repertoires were made available in a free public database intended to serve as a resource for research on the immune response to SARS-CoV-2. Samples were obtained from the ongoing ImmuneRACE study (first 160 participants) and from about 1,300 subjects provided by 6 global collaborators. Where available, HLA class I and class II types were taken from metadata supplied by the sample provider and were not determined by assay-based typing.

The CDR3 runs 17 residues from the cysteine to the phenylalanine. The read is trimmed to its CDR3 DNA, 51 bases read in frame from base 1. Trimming removed 0 bases from V and 2 bases from J, leaving 15 bases between the germline ends. Based on the germline V gene, the CDR1 and CDR2 sequences are KGHDR and SFDVKD. A second Seattle source provided samples from volunteer blood donors who had recovered from COVID-19. Whole blood was collected in K2EDTA tubes by collaborating institutions according to the institutions' own protocols. For TCRbeta analysis, collaborators shipped samples as frozen whole blood, isolated PBMCs, or DNA extracted from either of those sample types. As concerns this clone: There is no known antigen for this receptor. Base qualities are missing; no much larger clone stands one base away.

The immunoSEQ Assay, a bias-controlled multiplex PCR, was used to amplify TCRbeta CDR3 regions from genomic DNA. The published analysis was carried out like this. The number of nucleated cells in each sample was estimated by amplification of reference gene primers within the assay. Sequence reads were collapsed and filtered to measure the absolute abundance of every unique TCRbeta CDR3 rearrangement. For each sample, productive Simpson clonality was calculated as the square root of Simpson's diversity index across productive rearrangements. TCRdb mirrors the immuneACCESS table, restricted to in-frame sequences. Some clones are absent from its copies; in checked studies, under half trace to an unresolved V gene, and the reason for the others is unknown. V and J calls and clone size are as listed in that table; D and trimming were resolved from the DNA. This sample holds a few hundred thousand clones; roughly 90% were observed only once. Together, the top ten hold 2.2% of the sample.

Results and caveats for the whole study, not just this receptor: How much clinical and demographic metadata was included differed by source and by participant, and the metadata was provided uncurated.

The sequence came from a woman aged 45-65 years who had recovered from COVID-19. The chain employs TRBV24-1 and TRBJ1-2; D gene: possibly TRBD1, on 6 matching bases. The specimen was peripheral blood. Here is the DNA: TGTGCCACCAGTGATTTGCATCCCGGGACAACAAACTATGGCTACACCTTC. Its product reads: CATSDLHPGTTNYGYTF.